Detailed here is one T cell receptor (beta chain). This entry is derived from a study of shared clonotypes between healthy human individuals. Study details: Per-donor plates numbered three CD4 naive, three CD4 memory, two CD8 naive and one CD8 memory.

The germline V and J ends were trimmed by 4 bases and 7 bases, with 28 bases remaining between them. This CDR3 is 18 amino acids long. CDR1 is MGHRA and CDR2 is YSYEKL in the germline V gene. TCRdb's table, derived via immunoSEQ multiplex PCR, lists solely in-frame clones and lacks some. The sample records over 2,000,000 clones, 80% to 95% being singletons. The naive CD8 subset, CD45RO-negative cells positively selected for CCR7, excluded terminally differentiated effector memory CD45RA+ cells. This sequence was found in a man aged 18 to 35 in good health. Some clones in this sample may be carry-over from other donors' samples. The rearrangement uses TRBV4-1 and TRBJ1-1; D ambiguous. Sequenced sample: naive CD8+ T cells from PBMCs. The CDR3 is CASSPSRAQTGPQFEAFF. The CDR3 nucleotides read TGCGCCAGCAGCCCAAGCCGGGCCCAAACCGGGCCCCAATTTGAAGCTTTCTTT.